This T cell receptor (beta chain) was captured in a study of PD-1 blockade in mismatch repair-deficient tumors. Turning to the study itself: Patients had over ten mismatch repair-deficient cancer types and were previously treated and progressing.

All patients were mismatch repair deficient, assessed by either PCR or immunohistochemistry. The data were produced by immunoSEQ multiplex PCR, yet TCRdb's version contains in-frame clones alone and is incomplete. Of around 30,000 clones listed, roughly 80% are singletons. The CDR3 sequence is 12 residues long. Trimming shortened V by 3 bases and J by 9 bases, and 8 bases separated the two germline ends. CDR1 and CDR2 from the germline V gene are PRHDT and FYEKMQ (reference sequence). This specimen consisted of PBMCs, obtained around 6 weeks after starting pembrolizumab. The V call is TRBV13, the J call TRBJ2-2; no clear D. This receptor was identified in an adult with mismatch repair-deficient cancer. The CDR3 loop is CASSFPRRELFF. Here the CDR3 DNA reads TGTGCCAGCAGCTTCCCGCGTAGGGAGCTGTTTTTT.